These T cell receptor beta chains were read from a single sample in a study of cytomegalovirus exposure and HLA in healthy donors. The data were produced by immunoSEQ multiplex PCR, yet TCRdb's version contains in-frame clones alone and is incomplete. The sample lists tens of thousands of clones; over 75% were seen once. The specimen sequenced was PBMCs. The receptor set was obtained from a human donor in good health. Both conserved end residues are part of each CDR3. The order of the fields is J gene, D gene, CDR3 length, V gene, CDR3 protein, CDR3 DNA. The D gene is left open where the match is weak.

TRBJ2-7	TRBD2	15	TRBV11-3	CASSPSGGARYEQYF	TGTGCCAGCAGCCCTAGCGGGGGGGCCCGATACGAGCAGTACTTC
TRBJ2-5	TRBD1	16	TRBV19	CASSPQGDRGQETQYF	TGTGCCAGTAGTCCCCAGGGGGACAGGGGGCAAGAGACCCAGTACTTC
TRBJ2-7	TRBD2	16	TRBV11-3	CASSRSTSGGAYEQYF	TGTGCCAGCAGCCGCTCGACTAGCGGGGGGGCCTACGAGCAGTACTTC
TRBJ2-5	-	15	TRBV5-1	CASGESAVTGETQYF	TGCGCCAGCGGAGAATCAGCGGTGACCGGAGAGACCCAGTACTTC
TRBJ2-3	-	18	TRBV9	CASSVVGGTVGSTDTQYF	TGTGCCAGCAGCGTTGTTGGGGGGACGGTCGGGAGCACAGATACGCAGTATTTT
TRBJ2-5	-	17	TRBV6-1	CASSERSGGGIQETQYF	TGTGCCAGCAGTGAAAGAAGTGGCGGGGGCATCCAAGAGACCCAGTACTTC
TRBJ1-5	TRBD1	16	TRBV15	CATSIPGQGAPQPQHF	TGTGCCACCAGCATACCGGGACAGGGGGCTCCTCAGCCCCAGCATTTT
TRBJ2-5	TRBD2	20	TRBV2	CASSKRILTSGGPLQETQYF	TGTGCCAGCAGTAAAAGGATCTTGACTAGCGGGGGCCCGCTGCAGGAGACCCAGTACTTC
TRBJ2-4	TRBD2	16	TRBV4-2	CASSQDRRLAGSIQYF	TGTGCCAGCAGCCAAGATCGCCGGCTAGCGGGGAGCATTCAGTACTTC
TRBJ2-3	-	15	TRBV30	CAWRTLTASTDTQYF	TGTGCCTGGAGGACCTTGACTGCAAGCACAGATACGCAGTATTTT
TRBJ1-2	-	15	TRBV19	CASSWASSFNYGYTF	TGTGCCAGTAGTTGGGCCAGTTCTTTTAACTATGGCTACACCTTC
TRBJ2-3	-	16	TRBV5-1	CASSLESSDSTDTQYF	TGCGCCAGCAGCTTGGAAAGTAGCGATAGCACAGATACGCAGTATTTT
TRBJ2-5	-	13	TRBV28	CASQQGSQETQYF	TGTGCCAGCCAACAGGGCTCCCAAGAGACCCAGTACTTC
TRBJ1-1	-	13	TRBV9	CASSVGGDTEAFF	TGTGCCAGCAGCGTAGGGGGGGACACTGAAGCTTTCTTT
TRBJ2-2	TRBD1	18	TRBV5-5	CASNQRQGEDPYTGELFF	TGTGCCAGCAACCAACGGCAGGGGGAAGATCCGTACACCGGGGAGCTGTTTTTT
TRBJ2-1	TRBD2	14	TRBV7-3	CASSPGLASNEQFF	TGTGCCAGCAGCCCCGGACTAGCCAGCAATGAGCAGTTCTTC
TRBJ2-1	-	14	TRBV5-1	CASGAGPRGYEQFF	TGCGCCAGCGGAGCGGGCCCTCGAGGGTATGAGCAGTTCTTC